This TCR beta chain was recovered during a study of shared clonotypes between healthy human individuals. At the level of the study: Each donor's CD4 naive and CD4 memory cells filled three plates apiece, CD8 naive two, and CD8 memory one. General study findings and limits: Sharing across a few donors was seen in 4% to 6.5% of naive CD4 clonotypes.

Only in-frame clones appear in the TCRdb table, and some are missing; sequencing was by immunoSEQ multiplex PCR. This sample yields some 2,500,000 clones, of which 80% to 95% are seen a single time; 0.37% belongs to the top ten. As concerns this clone: The antigen is unknown.

The CDR3 has 13 residues. Trimming removed 3 bases at V and 4 bases at J, with 8 bases between. CDR1 and CDR2 (germline): SGHRS, YFSETQ. This receptor was obtained from a man aged 18 to 29 in good health. Some clones in this sample may be carry-over from other donors' samples. The V gene is TRBV5-1, the J gene TRBJ1-3; D is uncertain. Sequencing was done on a sample of naive CD4+ T cells from PBMCs. The subset is: CD45RA+ positively selected. The CDR3 loop reads CASSSTTGNTIYF. The CDR3 DNA reads as TGCGCCAGCAGCTCAACGACAGGAAACACCATATATTTT.